These T cell receptor beta chains were read from a single sample in a study of long-term antiretroviral therapy in people with HIV. Produced via immunoSEQ multiplex PCR; TCRdb's table is partial and in-frame only. The repertoire has about 24,000 clones, 70% to 80% of them found once; the top ten carry 10%. Sequencing used unsorted PBMCs, obtained 1.2 years after starting antiretroviral therapy. These receptors all stem from a woman aged 40 to 49 with HIV. Each CDR3 is given with its conserved first and last residue. D genes are given only for firm matches. Some rows mark clone size as missing; the rest say once, few, many or name a class of expanded clone.

TRBJ2-2,.,.,TRBV19,CASTTGQGGSGELFF,TGTGCCAGTACCACAGGACAGGGAGGGTCCGGGGAGCTGTTTTTT
TRBJ1-1,.,once,TRBV27,CASSLETQTTEAFF,TGTGCCAGCAGTTTAGAAACCCAGACCACTGAAGCTTTCTTT
TRBJ2-7,TRBD2,.,TRBV10-3,CAISDHNRPGLASYEQYF,TGTGCCATCAGTGACCACAACCGCCCGGGACTAGCTTCTTACGAGCAGTACTTC
TRBJ1-1,.,.,TRBV2,CASSEHPNKAFF,TGTGCCAGCAGTGAACACCCTAACAAAGCTTTCTTT
TRBJ2-1,TRBD2,.,TRBV25-1,CASSERAGGPWNEQFF,TGTGCCAGCAGCGAACGAGCGGGAGGGCCCTGGAATGAGCAGTTCTTC
TRBJ2-1,TRBD1,.,TRBV11-2,CASSSWTGGDEQFF,TGTGCCAGCAGCTCGTGGACAGGGGGGGATGAGCAGTTCTTC
TRBJ1-1,.,.,TRBV19,CASSPSAAEAFF,TGTGCCAGTAGTCCGTCGGCGGCTGAAGCTTTCTTT
TRBJ2-2,.,.,TRBV19,CASSLRGRDTGELFF,TGTGCCAGTAGTCTGCGGGGCAGGGACACCGGGGAGCTGTTTTTT
TRBJ2-1,.,once,TRBV5-1,CASSNPAAGSNEQFF,TGCGCCAGCAGTAACCCCGCCGCGGGGTCCAATGAGCAGTTCTTC
TRBJ2-1,.,.,TRBV2,CASNHVNEQFF,TGTGCCAGCAACCATGTCAATGAGCAGTTCTTC
TRBJ1-2,TRBD1,.,TRBV11-2,CASSQRQGYGYTF,TGTGCCAGCAGCCAGAGACAGGGGTATGGCTACACCTTC
TRBJ2-7,TRBD2,.,TRBV5-1,CASSAVALAGDEQYF,TGCGCCAGCAGCGCTGTCGCACTAGCGGGAGACGAGCAGTACTTC
TRBJ1-2,TRBD1,.,TRBV29-1,CSVDREAGYGYTF,TGCAGCGTAGACAGGGAGGCTGGCTATGGCTACACCTTC
TRBJ2-7,.,.,TRBV7-6,CASSLGGDFSYEQYF,TGTGCCAGCAGCTTAGGGGGGGATTTCTCCTACGAGCAGTACTTC
TRBJ1-1,.,.,TRBV18,CASSPQAAEAFF,TGTGCCAGCTCGCCCCAGGCGGCTGAAGCTTTCTTT
TRBJ2-7,TRBD1,.,TRBV11-3,CASSLTGVEQYF,TGTGCCAGCAGTCTGACAGGGGTCGAGCAGTACTTC
TRBJ1-4,TRBD1,.,TRBV30,CAWGDSRGEKLFF,TGTGCCTGGGGGGACAGTAGAGGGGAAAAACTGTTTTTT
TRBJ1-1,.,.,TRBV5-1,CASSLGWATNTEAFF,TGCGCCAGCAGCTTGGGCTGGGCAACAAACACTGAAGCTTTCTTT
TRBJ1-1,.,.,TRBV4-2,CASSQGAGGETEAFF,TGTGCCAGCAGCCAAGGCGCCGGGGGCGAGACTGAAGCTTTCTTT
TRBJ1-4,.,.,TRBV7-8,CASSRLGGWGEKLFF,TGTGCCAGCAGCCGATTAGGGGGATGGGGTGAAAAACTGTTTTTT
TRBJ1-5,TRBD1,.,TRBV13,CASSRGLDQPQHF,TGTGCCAGCAGCAGGGGGCTCGATCAGCCCCAGCATTTT
TRBJ1-2,.,.,TRBV30,CAWGGSYGYTF,TGTGCCTGGGGGGGTAGCTATGGCTACACCTTC
TRBJ1-1,TRBD1,.,TRBV10-3,CAISVRDRGDTEAFF,TGTGCCATCAGCGTAAGGGACAGGGGGGACACTGAAGCTTTCTTT
TRBJ2-3,TRBD2,few,TRBV5-1,CASNGRGGGDTQYF,TGCGCCAGCAATGGGCGGGGGGGCGGCGATACGCAGTATTTT
TRBJ2-1,TRBD2,.,TRBV5-1,CASSLVPSGGPYNEQFF,TGCGCCAGCAGCTTGGTTCCTAGCGGGGGTCCCTACAATGAGCAGTTCTTC
TRBJ1-4,.,.,TRBV5-6,CASSGGVYEKLFF,TGTGCCAGCAGTGGTGGGGTGTATGAAAAACTGTTTTTT
TRBJ2-3,TRBD1,.,TRBV7-9,CASSAGQGATDTQYF,TGTGCCAGCAGTGCGGGACAGGGAGCCACAGATACGCAGTATTTT
TRBJ2-1,.,.,TRBV7-8,CASRTTGTDRNEQFF,TGTGCCAGCAGAACGACCGGGACCGATCGCAATGAGCAGTTCTTC
TRBJ1-5,.,.,TRBV19,CASSIANNEDQPQHF,TGTGCCAGTAGTATAGCCAACAACGAGGATCAGCCCCAGCATTTT
TRBJ1-5,.,.,TRBV5-1,CASSPVSRDDQPQHF,TGCGCCAGCAGCCCTGTAAGTAGGGATGATCAGCCCCAGCATTTT
TRBJ2-7,.,.,TRBV7-9,CASSLDSGRGQYF,TGTGCCAGCAGCTTAGATTCAGGGCGTGGGCAGTACTTC
TRBJ1-2,TRBD1,.,TRBV7-2,CASSLKGQGASGYTF,TGTGCCAGCAGCTTAAAGGGACAGGGGGCGAGCGGCTACACCTTC
TRBJ2-3,TRBD1,.,TRBV7-9,CASSSGQGATDTQYF,TGTGCCAGCAGCTCGGGACAGGGGGCCACAGATACGCAGTATTTT